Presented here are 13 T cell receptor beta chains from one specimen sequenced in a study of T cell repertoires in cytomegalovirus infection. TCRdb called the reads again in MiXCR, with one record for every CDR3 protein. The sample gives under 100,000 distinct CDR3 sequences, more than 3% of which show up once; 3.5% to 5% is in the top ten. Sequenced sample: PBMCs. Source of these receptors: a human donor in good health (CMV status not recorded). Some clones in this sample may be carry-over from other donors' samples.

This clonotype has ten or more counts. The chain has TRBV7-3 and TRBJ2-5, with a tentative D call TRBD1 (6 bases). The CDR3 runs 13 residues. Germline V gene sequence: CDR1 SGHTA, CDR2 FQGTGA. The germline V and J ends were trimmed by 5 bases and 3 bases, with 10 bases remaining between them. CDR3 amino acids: CASSRGHEETQYF. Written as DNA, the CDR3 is TGTGCCAGCAGCCGGGGACATGAAGAGACCCAGTACTTC.

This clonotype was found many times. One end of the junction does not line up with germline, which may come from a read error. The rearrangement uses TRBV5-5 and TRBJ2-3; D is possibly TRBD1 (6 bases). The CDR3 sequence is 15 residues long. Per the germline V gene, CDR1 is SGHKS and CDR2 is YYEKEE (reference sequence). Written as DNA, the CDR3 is TGTGTCAGCAGCCCCTATGGCCTGGGACAAGATACGCAGTATTTT. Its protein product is CVSSPYGLGQDTQYF.

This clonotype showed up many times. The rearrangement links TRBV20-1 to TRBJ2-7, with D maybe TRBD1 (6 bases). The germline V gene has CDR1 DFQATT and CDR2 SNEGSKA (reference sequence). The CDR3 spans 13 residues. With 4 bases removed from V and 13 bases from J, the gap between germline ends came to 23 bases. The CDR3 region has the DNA TGCAGTGCTAACTCGGACAGCCCTCGCCTAGTATACTTC. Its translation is CSANSDSPRLVYF.

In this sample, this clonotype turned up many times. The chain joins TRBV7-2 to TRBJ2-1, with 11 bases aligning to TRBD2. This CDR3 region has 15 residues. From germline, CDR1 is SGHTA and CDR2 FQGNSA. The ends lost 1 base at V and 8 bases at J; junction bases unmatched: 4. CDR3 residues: CASSLGVAGGDEQFF. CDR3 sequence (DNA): TGTGCCAGCAGCTTAGGGGTAGCGGGGGGGGATGAGCAGTTCTTC.

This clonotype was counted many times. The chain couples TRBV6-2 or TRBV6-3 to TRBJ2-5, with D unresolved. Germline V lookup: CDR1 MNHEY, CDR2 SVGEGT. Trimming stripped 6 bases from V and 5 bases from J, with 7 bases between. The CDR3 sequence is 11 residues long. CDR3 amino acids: CASSRTETQYF. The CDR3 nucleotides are TGTGCCAGCAGCCGGACGGAGACCCAGTACTTC.

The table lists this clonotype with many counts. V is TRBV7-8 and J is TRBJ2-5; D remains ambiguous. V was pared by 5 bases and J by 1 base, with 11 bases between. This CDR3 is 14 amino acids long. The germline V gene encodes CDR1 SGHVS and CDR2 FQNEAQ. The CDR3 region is CASSTRWVQETQYF. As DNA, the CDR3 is TGTGCCAGCAGCACCAGGTGGGTCCAAGAGACCCAGTACTTC.

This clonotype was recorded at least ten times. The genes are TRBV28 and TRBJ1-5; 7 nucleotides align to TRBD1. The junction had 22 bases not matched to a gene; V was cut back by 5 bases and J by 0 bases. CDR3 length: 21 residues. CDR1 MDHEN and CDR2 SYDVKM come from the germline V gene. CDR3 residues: CASSSLRLPETGKYSNQPQHF. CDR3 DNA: TGTGCCAGCAGTAGCCTACGCCTCCCTGAGACAGGGAAGTATAGCAATCAGCCCCAGCATTTT. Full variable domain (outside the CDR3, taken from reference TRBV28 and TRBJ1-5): DVKVTQSSRYLVKRTGEKVFLECVQDMDHENMFWYRQDPGLGLRLIYFSYDVKMKEKGDIPEGYSVSREKKERFSLILESASTNQTSMYLCASSSLRLPETGKYSNQPQHFGDGTRLSIL.

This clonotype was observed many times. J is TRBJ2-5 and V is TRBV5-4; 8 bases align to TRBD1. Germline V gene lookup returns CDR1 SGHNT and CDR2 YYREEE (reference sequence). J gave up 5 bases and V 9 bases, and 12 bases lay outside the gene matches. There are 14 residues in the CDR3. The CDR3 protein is CAMALGTGAETQYF. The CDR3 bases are TGTGCCATGGCACTCGGGACAGGCGCTGAGACCCAGTACTTC.

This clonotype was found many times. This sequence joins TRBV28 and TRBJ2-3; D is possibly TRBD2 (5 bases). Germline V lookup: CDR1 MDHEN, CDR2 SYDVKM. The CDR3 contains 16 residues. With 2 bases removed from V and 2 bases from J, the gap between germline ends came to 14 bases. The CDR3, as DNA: TGTGCCAGCAGTTTAGATGGTAGCGCCTCCACAGATACGCAGTATTTT. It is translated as CASSLDGSASTDTQYF.

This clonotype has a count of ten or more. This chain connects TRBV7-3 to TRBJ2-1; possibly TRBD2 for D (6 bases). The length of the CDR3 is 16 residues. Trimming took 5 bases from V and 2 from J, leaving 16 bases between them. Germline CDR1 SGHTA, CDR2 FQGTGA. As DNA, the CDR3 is TGTGCCAGCAGCGCGAATAGCGGTTTTACCTACAATGAGCAGTTCTTC. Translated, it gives CASSANSGFTYNEQFF. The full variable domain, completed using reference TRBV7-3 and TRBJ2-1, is GAGVSQTPSNKVTEKGKYVELRCDPISGHTALYWYRQSLGQGPEFLIYFQGTGAADDSGLPNDRFFAVRPEGSVSTLKIQRTERGDSAVYLCASSANSGFTYNEQFFGPGTRLTVL.

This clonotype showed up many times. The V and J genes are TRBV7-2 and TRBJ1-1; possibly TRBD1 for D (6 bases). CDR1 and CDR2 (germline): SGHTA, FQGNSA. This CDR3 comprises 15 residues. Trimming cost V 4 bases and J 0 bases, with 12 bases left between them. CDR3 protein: CASSSLGGLNTEAFF. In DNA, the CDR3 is TGTGCCAGCAGCTCATTAGGGGGGCTGAACACTGAAGCTTTCTTT.

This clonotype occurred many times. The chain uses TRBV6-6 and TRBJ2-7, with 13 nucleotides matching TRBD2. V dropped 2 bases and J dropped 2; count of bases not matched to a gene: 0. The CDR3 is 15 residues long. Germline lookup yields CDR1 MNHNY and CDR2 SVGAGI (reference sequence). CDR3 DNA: TGTGCCAGCAGTTACACTAGCGGGGGGGCCTACGAGCAGTACTTC. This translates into CASSYTSGGAYEQYF.

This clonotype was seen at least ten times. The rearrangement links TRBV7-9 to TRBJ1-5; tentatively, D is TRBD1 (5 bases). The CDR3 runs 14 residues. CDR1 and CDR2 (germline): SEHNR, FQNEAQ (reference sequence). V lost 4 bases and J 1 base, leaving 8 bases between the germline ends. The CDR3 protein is CASSSRGSNQPQHF. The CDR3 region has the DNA TGTGCCAGCAGCTCCCGGGGGAGCAATCAGCCCCAGCATTTT.